A selection of T cell receptor beta chains follows, all from one sample in a study of blood T cell repertoires in COVID-19. Libraries were prepared by immunoSEQ multiplex PCR; TCRdb keeps only in-frame clonotypes and omits some of them. The sample shows under 300,000 clones, about 88% of them seen only once. Sample: PBMCs or T cells enriched from blood (not recorded which). All receptors derive from a woman between 45 and 65 years old who had been exposed to COVID-19. Both conserved end residues are part of each CDR3. Each record gives: J gene, V gene, clone size, D gene, CDR3 protein, CDR3 DNA. A D gene is named only where the DNA matches it firmly. Expanded clones are given a class, and other clones once, few, many or no size at all.

j_call: TRBJ1-2; v_call: TRBV15; clone_size: -; d_call: -; cdr3_aa: CATTRTDSNYGYTF; cdr3_nt: TGTGCCACCACGAGGACGGACTCTAACTATGGCTACACCTTC
j_call: TRBJ1-2; v_call: TRBV5-5; clone_size: -; d_call: -; cdr3_aa: CASSLGGDYGYTF; cdr3_nt: TGTGCCAGCAGCTTGGGGGGAGACTATGGCTACACCTTC
j_call: TRBJ1-1; v_call: TRBV9; clone_size: once; d_call: -; cdr3_aa: CASSAGRGTEAFF; cdr3_nt: TGTGCCAGCAGCGCGGGAAGGGGGACTGAAGCTTTCTTT
j_call: TRBJ1-1; v_call: TRBV6-5; clone_size: -; d_call: -; cdr3_aa: CASSLDSPNTEAFF; cdr3_nt: TGTGCCAGCAGTTTAGACAGCCCGAACACTGAAGCTTTCTTT
j_call: TRBJ2-7; v_call: TRBV2; clone_size: -; d_call: TRBD2; cdr3_aa: CASSYSGGPSYEQYF; cdr3_nt: TGTGCCAGCAGTTATAGCGGGGGGCCCTCCTACGAGCAGTACTTC
j_call: TRBJ2-3; v_call: TRBV7-8; clone_size: once; d_call: TRBD1; cdr3_aa: CASSLWQGASTDTQYF; cdr3_nt: TGTGCCAGCAGCTTGTGGCAGGGGGCTAGCACAGATACGCAGTATTTT
j_call: TRBJ1-3; v_call: TRBV30; clone_size: once; d_call: -; cdr3_aa: CAWSTGNFGTIYF; cdr3_nt: TGTGCCTGGAGTACAGGGAATTTCGGCACCATATATTTT
j_call: TRBJ1-5; v_call: TRBV24-1; clone_size: -; d_call: -; cdr3_aa: CATSDSGQPQHF; cdr3_nt: TGTGCCACCAGTGATTCGGGTCAGCCCCAGCATTTT
j_call: TRBJ2-7; v_call: TRBV27; clone_size: few; d_call: -; cdr3_aa: CASSFRGSYEQYF; cdr3_nt: TGTGCCAGCAGTTTTAGGGGATCCTACGAGCAGTACTTC
j_call: TRBJ1-1; v_call: TRBV7-9; clone_size: -; d_call: TRBD1; cdr3_aa: CASSLGTGEANTEAFF; cdr3_nt: TGTGCCAGCAGCCTCGGGACAGGGGAGGCAAACACTGAAGCTTTCTTT
j_call: TRBJ1-1; v_call: TRBV28; clone_size: once; d_call: TRBD1; cdr3_aa: CASSGQARKAFF; cdr3_nt: TGTGCCAGCAGCGGACAGGCGAGGAAAGCTTTCTTT
j_call: TRBJ1-2; v_call: TRBV29-1; clone_size: -; d_call: -; cdr3_aa: CSVGHRLSYGYTF; cdr3_nt: TGCAGCGTTGGCCACAGGCTAAGCTATGGCTACACCTTC
j_call: TRBJ2-3; v_call: TRBV5-1; clone_size: -; d_call: TRBD2; cdr3_aa: CASQLAGGDTQYF; cdr3_nt: TGCGCCAGCCAACTAGCGGGGGGAGATACGCAGTATTTT
j_call: TRBJ2-7; v_call: TRBV5-6; clone_size: once; d_call: -; cdr3_aa: CASSFVGVYEQYF; cdr3_nt: TGTGCCAGCAGCTTCGTCGGAGTTTACGAGCAGTACTTC
j_call: TRBJ1-1; v_call: TRBV5-1; clone_size: -; d_call: -; cdr3_aa: CASRPTGESTEAFF; cdr3_nt: TGCGCCAGCAGACCGACCGGGGAGTCCACTGAAGCTTTCTTT
j_call: TRBJ2-2; v_call: TRBV24-1; clone_size: -; d_call: TRBD1; cdr3_aa: CATRQGANTGELFF; cdr3_nt: TGTGCCACCAGACAGGGGGCGAACACCGGGGAGCTGTTTTTT
j_call: TRBJ2-7; v_call: TRBV6-2/TRBV6-3; clone_size: -; d_call: -; cdr3_aa: CASSQTTFLDEQYF; cdr3_nt: TGTGCCAGCAGTCAAACTACCTTCCTGGACGAGCAGTACTTC
j_call: TRBJ1-6; v_call: TRBV12-3/TRBV12-4; clone_size: once; d_call: -; cdr3_aa: CATRQSDNSPLHF; cdr3_nt: TGTGCCACCCGACAGTCCGATAATTCACCCCTCCACTTT
j_call: TRBJ2-7; v_call: TRBV18; clone_size: many; d_call: -; cdr3_aa: CASSRDTGYSYEQYF; cdr3_nt: TGTGCCAGCTCACGGGACACGGGGTACTCCTACGAGCAGTACTTC
j_call: TRBJ1-2; v_call: TRBV5-6; clone_size: -; d_call: -; cdr3_aa: CASRDFNYGYTF; cdr3_nt: TGTGCCAGCAGGGACTTTAACTATGGCTACACCTTC
j_call: TRBJ1-1; v_call: TRBV10-3; clone_size: -; d_call: -; cdr3_aa: CAISGPGLTEAFF; cdr3_nt: TGTGCCATCAGTGGTCCAGGGCTCACTGAAGCTTTCTTT
j_call: TRBJ1-1; v_call: TRBV15; clone_size: -; d_call: TRBD1; cdr3_aa: CATSRGGDSISATAFF; cdr3_nt: TGTGCCACCAGCAGAGGCGGGGACAGTATAAGTGCAACGGCTTTCTTT
j_call: TRBJ1-5; v_call: TRBV28; clone_size: -; d_call: -; cdr3_aa: CASSSLGEGDNQPQHF; cdr3_nt: TGTGCCAGCAGTTCCCTCGGAGAGGGGGACAATCAGCCCCAGCATTTT
j_call: TRBJ1-4; v_call: TRBV7-8; clone_size: -; d_call: TRBD1; cdr3_aa: CASSQDREKLFF; cdr3_nt: TGTGCCAGCAGCCAGGACAGGGAAAAACTGTTTTTT
j_call: TRBJ1-1; v_call: TRBV5-1; clone_size: few; d_call: TRBD1; cdr3_aa: CASSFRPGQGVGTEAFF; cdr3_nt: TGCGCCAGCAGCTTCAGGCCGGGACAGGGAGTGGGAACTGAAGCTTTCTTT
j_call: TRBJ1-2; v_call: TRBV10-3; clone_size: -; d_call: -; cdr3_aa: CAISAQGGYTF; cdr3_nt: TGTGCCATCAGTGCTCAGGGGGGCTACACCTTC
j_call: TRBJ1-1; v_call: TRBV3-1/TRBV3-2; clone_size: -; d_call: TRBD1; cdr3_aa: CASSLKGAPEAFF; cdr3_nt: TGTGCCAGCAGCCTCAAGGGGGCCCCTGAAGCTTTCTTT
j_call: TRBJ2-7; v_call: TRBV7-9; clone_size: -; d_call: TRBD2; cdr3_aa: CASTGLAGTYEQYF; cdr3_nt: TGTGCCAGCACCGGACTAGCGGGGACCTACGAGCAGTACTTC
j_call: TRBJ2-1; v_call: TRBV5-5; clone_size: -; d_call: -; cdr3_aa: CASSGDLSSYNEQFF; cdr3_nt: TGTGCCAGCAGCGGAGACCTGAGCTCCTACAATGAGCAGTTCTTC
j_call: TRBJ1-1; v_call: TRBV29-1; clone_size: -; d_call: -; cdr3_aa: CSVEGRGTEAFF; cdr3_nt: TGCAGCGTTGAAGGACGGGGCACTGAAGCTTTCTTT
j_call: TRBJ1-5; v_call: TRBV18; clone_size: few; d_call: -; cdr3_aa: CASSREGPLYSNQPQHF; cdr3_nt: TGTGCCAGCTCCCGGGAGGGCCCACTTTATAGCAATCAGCCCCAGCATTTT
j_call: TRBJ2-5; v_call: TRBV19; clone_size: once; d_call: -; cdr3_aa: CASSIGGGAETQYF; cdr3_nt: TGTGCCAGTAGTATAGGTGGCGGGGCAGAGACCCAGTACTTC
j_call: TRBJ1-1; v_call: TRBV7-9; clone_size: -; d_call: -; cdr3_aa: CASSYMQGEAFF; cdr3_nt: TGTGCCAGCAGCTATATGCAGGGGGAAGCTTTCTTT
j_call: TRBJ1-4; v_call: TRBV4-3; clone_size: few; d_call: -; cdr3_aa: CASSQEFGRGGGEKLFF; cdr3_nt: TGCGCCAGCAGCCAAGAATTTGGAAGAGGAGGAGGTGAAAAACTGTTTTTT
j_call: TRBJ1-2; v_call: TRBV2; clone_size: once; d_call: -; cdr3_aa: CALHLRGGSASQNYGYTF; cdr3_nt: TGTGCCCTCCACCTTCGGGGGGGCTCGGCCTCCCAGAACTATGGCTACACCTTC
j_call: TRBJ2-1; v_call: TRBV9; clone_size: -; d_call: -; cdr3_aa: CASSVQGGNNEQFF; cdr3_nt: TGTGCCAGCAGCGTACAGGGCGGTAACAATGAGCAGTTCTTC
j_call: TRBJ2-7; v_call: TRBV19; clone_size: -; d_call: -; cdr3_aa: CASSARGLDEQYF; cdr3_nt: TGTGCCAGTAGTGCAAGGGGGTTAGACGAGCAGTACTTC
j_call: TRBJ1-4; v_call: TRBV4-3; clone_size: -; d_call: TRBD1; cdr3_aa: CASSQGDRDGEKLFF; cdr3_nt: TGCGCCAGCAGCCAAGGGGACAGGGATGGTGAAAAACTGTTTTTT
j_call: TRBJ2-7; v_call: TRBV19; clone_size: -; d_call: TRBD2; cdr3_aa: CARDGGGGGTPSEQYF; cdr3_nt: TGTGCCAGGGACGGGGGAGGCGGGGGGACCCCTTCCGAGCAGTACTTC
j_call: TRBJ1-1; v_call: TRBV28; clone_size: -; d_call: TRBD1; cdr3_aa: CASSSSLQGTEAFF; cdr3_nt: TGTGCCAGCAGTTCCTCCCTACAGGGGACTGAAGCTTTCTTT
j_call: TRBJ2-1; v_call: TRBV3-1/TRBV3-2; clone_size: -; d_call: -; cdr3_aa: CASSRDRFDEQFF; cdr3_nt: TGTGCCAGCAGCCGAGACAGGTTCGATGAGCAGTTCTTC
j_call: TRBJ2-1; v_call: TRBV11-3; clone_size: -; d_call: TRBD2; cdr3_aa: CASSFSAGGPGEQFF; cdr3_nt: TGTGCCAGCAGCTTCTCAGCGGGGGGGCCCGGTGAGCAGTTCTTC
j_call: TRBJ2-7; v_call: TRBV21-1; clone_size: -; d_call: -; cdr3_aa: CASSPRTGRGGHNSSYEQYF; cdr3_nt: TGTGCCAGCAGCCCCCGGACTGGACGGGGGGGACACAACTCAAGCTACGAGCAGTACTTC
j_call: TRBJ2-1; v_call: TRBV4-1; clone_size: -; d_call: TRBD1; cdr3_aa: CASSQVDRESNEQFF; cdr3_nt: TGCGCCAGCAGCCAAGTGGACAGGGAGTCCAATGAGCAGTTCTTC
j_call: TRBJ2-1; v_call: TRBV3-1/TRBV3-2; clone_size: -; d_call: TRBD1; cdr3_aa: CASSQDPGTGIGEQFF; cdr3_nt: TGTGCCAGCAGCCAAGATCCCGGGACAGGGATCGGTGAGCAGTTCTTC
j_call: TRBJ1-6; v_call: TRBV24-1; clone_size: -; d_call: TRBD1; cdr3_aa: CATSGHQGDNSPLHF; cdr3_nt: TGTGCCACCAGTGGCCATCAGGGGGATAATTCACCCCTCCACTTT
j_call: TRBJ1-2; v_call: TRBV19; clone_size: -; d_call: -; cdr3_aa: CASSVGRGMDGYTF; cdr3_nt: TGTGCCAGTAGTGTTGGGAGGGGGATGGACGGCTACACCTTC
j_call: TRBJ1-3; v_call: TRBV13; clone_size: -; d_call: -; cdr3_aa: CASSLGTAYGNTIYF; cdr3_nt: TGTGCCAGCAGCTTAGGGACAGCTTATGGAAACACCATATATTTT
j_call: TRBJ2-7; v_call: TRBV13; clone_size: -; d_call: TRBD1; cdr3_aa: CASSSGTGGYEQYF; cdr3_nt: TGTGCCAGCAGCTCCGGGACAGGGGGCTACGAGCAGTACTTC
j_call: TRBJ1-3; v_call: TRBV9; clone_size: -; d_call: TRBD1; cdr3_aa: CASSVGKGAVDGNTIYF; cdr3_nt: TGTGCCAGCAGCGTAGGAAAGGGGGCCGTGGATGGAAACACCATATATTTT
j_call: TRBJ2-7; v_call: TRBV15; clone_size: -; d_call: -; cdr3_aa: CATSETSWGAQQYF; cdr3_nt: TGTGCCACCAGCGAGACTAGTTGGGGTGCTCAGCAGTACTTC
j_call: TRBJ1-2; v_call: TRBV29-1; clone_size: -; d_call: TRBD1; cdr3_aa: CSVGKGAGYGYTF; cdr3_nt: TGCAGCGTTGGGAAGGGGGCGGGCTATGGCTACACCTTC